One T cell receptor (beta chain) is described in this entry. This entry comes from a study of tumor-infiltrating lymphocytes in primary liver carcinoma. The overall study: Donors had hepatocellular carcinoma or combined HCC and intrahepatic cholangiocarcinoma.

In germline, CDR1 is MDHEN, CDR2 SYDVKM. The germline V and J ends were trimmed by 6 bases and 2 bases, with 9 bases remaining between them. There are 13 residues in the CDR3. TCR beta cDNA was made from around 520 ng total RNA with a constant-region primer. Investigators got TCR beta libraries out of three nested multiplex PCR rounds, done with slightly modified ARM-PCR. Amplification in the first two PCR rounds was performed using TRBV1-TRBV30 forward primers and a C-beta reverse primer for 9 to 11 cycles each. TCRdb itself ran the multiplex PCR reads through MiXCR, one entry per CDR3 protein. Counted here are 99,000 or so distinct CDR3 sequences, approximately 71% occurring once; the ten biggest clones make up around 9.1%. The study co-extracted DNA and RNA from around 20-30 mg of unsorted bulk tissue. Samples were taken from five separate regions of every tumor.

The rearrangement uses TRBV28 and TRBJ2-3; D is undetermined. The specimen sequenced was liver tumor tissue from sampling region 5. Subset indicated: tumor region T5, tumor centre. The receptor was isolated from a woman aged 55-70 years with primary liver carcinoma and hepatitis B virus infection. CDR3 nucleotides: TGTGCCAGCAGCCAGTCCTCCACAGATACGCAGTATTTT. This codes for CASSQSSTDTQYF.